This TCR beta chain was obtained from a study of response to subunit inactivated influenza vaccine. Study-wide results and limits: Few new T cells, the authors suggested, are recruited by each seasonal influenza vaccination.

A single record per CDR3 protein comes from TCRdb applying MiXCR to the RT-PCR reads. Of roughly 170,000 distinct CDR3 sequences listed, around 9% are singletons. Trimming pared 0 bases from V and 6 bases from J, leaving 12 bases between. The CDR3 totals 16 residues. Germline CDR1 reads MGHRA; CDR2 reads YSYEKL. As for this clonotype: Its target is not known.

Sequencing was performed on non-naive T cells sorted from PBMCs, taken on the day of vaccination. The source is a man between 50 and 59 years old who received an inactivated influenza vaccine. The chain joins TRBV4-1 to TRBJ1-6; D is uncertain. CDR3 in DNA: TGCGCCAGCAGCCAAGATCTGGGAACAGTTAATTCACCCCTCCACTTT. Translated: CASSQDLGTVNSPLHF.